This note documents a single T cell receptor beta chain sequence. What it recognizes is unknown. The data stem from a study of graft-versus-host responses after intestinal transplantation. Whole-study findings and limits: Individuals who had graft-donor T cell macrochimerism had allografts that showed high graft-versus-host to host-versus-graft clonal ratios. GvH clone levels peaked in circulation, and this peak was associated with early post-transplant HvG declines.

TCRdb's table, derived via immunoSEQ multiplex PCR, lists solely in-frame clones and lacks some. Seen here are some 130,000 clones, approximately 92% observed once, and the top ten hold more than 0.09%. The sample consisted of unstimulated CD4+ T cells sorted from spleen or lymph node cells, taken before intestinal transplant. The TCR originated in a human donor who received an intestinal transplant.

CDR3 nucleotides: TGTGCCAGCAGCCAAACGTACACCGGGGACACCTATTACAATGAGCAGTTCTTC. Translated, it gives CASSQTYTGDTYYNEQFF. This chain joins TRBV13 and TRBJ2-1; tentative D call: TRBD1 (6 bases). The CDR3 sequence is 18 residues long. V lost 5 bases and J 4 bases, leaving 24 bases between the germline ends. From germline, CDR1 is PRHDT and CDR2 FYEKMQ (reference sequence).